This TCR beta chain was captured by sequencing in a study of T-cell reconstitution after alpha-beta-depleted transplantation in children. Library preparation (for TCRbeta) was performed with unique molecular identifiers. One entry per CDR3 protein, called by TCRdb with MiXCR from the PCR reads. The table has around 70,000 distinct CDR3 sequences, around 9.9% seen once. Germline values: CDR1 SGHDT, CDR2 YYEEEE. V lost 5 bases, J lost 5 bases, and 9 bases stayed unmatched. This CDR3 region has 15 residues. This clonotype was detected ten times or more. The genes are TRBV5-6 and TRBJ2-1, with 8 bases that match TRBD2. The receptor was derived from a boy between 10 and 17 years old with acute myeloid leukemia, due to receive a stem cell transplant. The sample in question was PBMCs, obtained before TCRalphabeta/CD19-depleted stem cell transplant. Here the CDR3 reads CASSVPSGPHNEQFF. In nucleotides, the CDR3 is TGTGCCAGCAGTGTCCCTAGCGGGCCGCACAATGAGCAGTTCTTC.